The entry below describes one T cell receptor beta chain. The antigen remains undetermined. The data derive from a study of shared clonotypes between healthy human individuals. Profiled with immunoSEQ multiplex PCR; TCRdb holds only in-frame clones, not every one. Among over a million clones listed, around 74% were seen once. Regarding the study as a whole: Generation probabilities of non-shared clonotypes were lower (relative to those shared by all four donors). A generally larger estimated richness was seen in naive subsets than in memory subsets.

The sequencing input was memory CD4+ T cells sorted from blood. Subset defined: CD45RA-negative fraction. The receptor was derived from a man aged 18-30 years in good health.

This CDR3 reads CASSAVWGEQYF. The CDR3, as DNA: TGTGCCAGCAGTGCTGTCTGGGGCGAGCAGTACTTC. The V gene is TRBV2, the J gene TRBJ2-7; D not certain. The CDR3 has 12 amino acids. V was trimmed by 4 bases and J by 6 bases, leaving 10 bases between them. The germline CDR1 and CDR2 sequences are SNHLY and FYNNEI.